These 14 T cell receptor beta chains share one sample of origin, sequenced in a study of Ad26.COV2.S vaccination and SARS-CoV-2 variants. Assay: immunoSEQ multiplex PCR; the TCRdb copy retains only in-frame clones and omits some. The sample lists about 390,000 clones, roughly nine tenths seen once, with 3.5% in the top ten. Treatment of the sample: 19 received Ad26.COV2.S at low or high dose, single or two shots; roughly five received placebo; per-sample allocation not given. Sampling was done on day 63 after the first vaccine or placebo injection. The sequenced sample was peripheral blood, obtained in a trial of Ad26.COV2.S vaccine versus placebo. These receptors all come from a person aged 18-65 years who received the Ad26.COV2.S COVID-19 vaccine or a placebo.

The CDR3 bases are TGTGCCAGCAGGGATGGGAGACAGTACAATGAGCAGTTCTTC. This encodes CASRDGRQYNEQFF. The chain employs TRBV5-5 and TRBJ2-1; D may correspond to TRBD1 or TRBD2 (5 bases each). Looked up from germline, CDR1 is SGHKS and CDR2 is YYEKEE (reference sequence). V lost 5 bases and J lost 4, with 13 bases in between. This CDR3 is built from 14 residues.

J is TRBJ2-1 and V is TRBV11-2, with TRBD1 matching 11 bases. Germline CDR1 SGHAT, CDR2 FQNNGV. The CDR3 consists of 17 residues. V was clipped by 6 bases and J by 12 bases; unmatched bases: 19. CDR3: CASSSELGTGGPLGQFF. The CDR3 region has the DNA TGTGCCAGCAGTTCAGAGCTCGGGACAGGGGGACCCTTGGGGCAGTTCTTC.

This chain uses TRBV10-2 with TRBJ1-6; D is possibly TRBD1 (6 bases). The CDR3 runs to 14 residues. V was pared by 2 bases and J by 7 bases, with 9 bases between. Germline V gene data show CDR1 as WSHSY and CDR2 as SAAADI. DNA for the CDR3: TGCGCCAGCAGTGAGGGACAGTGGAATTCACCCCTCCACTTT. It encodes CASSEGQWNSPLHF.

The chain carries TRBV11-2 and TRBJ2-2; 9 nucleotides line up with TRBD1. CDR1 and CDR2 from the germline V gene are SGHAT and FQNNGV. This CDR3 has 15 amino acids. V shed 5 bases, J shed 1 base, and the junction held 2 bases outside the gene matches. The chain's CDR3 is CASSAGQGNTGELFF. The DNA for the CDR3 is TGTGCCAGCAGCGCGGGACAGGGGAACACCGGGGAGCTGTTTTTT.

Concerning this clone itself: The sample holds other DNA sequences that translate to the same CDR3. This chain joins TRBV7-9 and TRBJ1-1; no clear D gene. V was shortened by 0 bases and J by 1 base, with 3 bases between the two germline ends. Germline V gives CDR1 SEHNR, CDR2 FQNEAQ (reference sequence). The CDR3 is 13 residues long. This CDR3 is CASSLAGNTEAFF. The CDR3 DNA reads TGTGCCAGCAGCTTAGCTGGGAACACTGAAGCTTTCTTT.

The chain couples TRBV27 to TRBJ2-1, with 8 bases identical to TRBD1. Losses at the gene ends were 5 bases for V and 4 bases for J; bases not matched to a gene: 4. This CDR3 has 14 residues. In germline, CDR1 is MNHEY, CDR2 SMNVEV (reference sequence). CDR3 DNA sequence: TGTGCCAGCAGTGCCGGGACAGGATACAATGAGCAGTTCTTC. This encodes CASSAGTGYNEQFF.

The V call is TRBV7-9, the J call TRBJ1-5; D is perhaps TRBD1 (6 bases). V lost 3 bases and J lost 3, with 9 bases in between. The CDR3 is made up of 14 amino acids. Germline CDR1 SEHNR, CDR2 FQNEAQ (reference sequence). This CDR3 is CASSFGGANQPQHF. The CDR3 coding sequence is TGTGCCAGCAGCTTCGGGGGGGCCAATCAGCCCCAGCATTTT.

This clone has a handful of counts. This sample also contains other DNA sequences that code for the same CDR3. The J gene is TRBJ2-2, the V gene TRBV5-1; perhaps TRBD1 as D (6 bases). There are 13 residues in the CDR3. The V gene's germline CDR1 is SGHRS and CDR2 YFSETQ. Trimming took 4 bases from V and 2 from J, leaving 6 bases between them. The CDR3 protein is CASSGTNTGELFF. In DNA, the CDR3 is TGCGCCAGCAGCGGGACAAACACCGGGGAGCTGTTTTTT.

The V gene is TRBV6-5, the J gene TRBJ2-5, with TRBD1 matching 7 bases. CDR3 length equals 15 residues. CDR1 MNHEY and CDR2 SVGAGI come from the germline V gene. The V and J ends lost 2 bases and 3 bases, in that order; junction bases with no gene match: 6. CDR3 loop: CASSYGDDREETQYF. In DNA, the CDR3 is TGTGCCAGCAGTTACGGGGACGACAGGGAAGAGACCCAGTACTTC.

The chain couples TRBV15 to TRBJ2-7; TRBD1 matches 8 bases. The CDR3 has 16 residues. CDR1 and CDR2 (germline): LNHNV, YYDKDF (reference sequence). Trimming removed 2 bases from V and 2 bases from J; junction bases left unmatched: 8. CDR3 in amino acids: CATSRPGTGKPYEQYF. CDR3 in DNA: TGTGCCACCAGCAGACCGGGGACAGGTAAACCCTACGAGCAGTACTTC.

The J gene is TRBJ1-6, the V gene TRBV30; 7 positions agree with TRBD1. V gave up 1 base and J gave up 0 bases; unmatched junction bases: 12. Germline CDR1 GTSNPN, CDR2 SVGIG (reference sequence). CDR3 size: 19 residues. DNA of the CDR3: TGTGCCTGGAGTGGACGACAGGGTCTCCTCAGCTCCTATAATTCACCCCTCCACTTT. It specifies CAWSGRQGLLSSYNSPLHF.

The DNA of the CDR3 is TGTGCCAGCAGTCAGGGACAGGGGGCGCTCGGGGCCAACGTCCTGACTTTC. Translation gives CASSQGQGALGANVLTF. This chain joins TRBV6-6 and TRBJ2-6, with 12 bases identical to TRBD1. This CDR3 spans 17 amino acids. Germline lookup yields CDR1 MNHNY and CDR2 SVGAGI (reference sequence). With 5 bases clipped from V and 4 bases from J, the junction kept 6 bases outside the gene matches.

This clone was found once. The V and J genes are TRBV3-1 (or the pseudogene TRBV3-2) and TRBJ1-5; D is perhaps TRBD1 (5 bases). Germline V gene data show CDR1 as LGHDT and CDR2 as YNNKEL (reference sequence). V shed 4 bases and J shed 1 base, with 8 bases lying between them. The CDR3 is made up of 14 amino acids. The CDR3 DNA follows: TGTGCCAGCAGCCTCGAGGGGAGCAATCAGCCCCAGCATTTT. As protein: CASSLEGSNQPQHF.

The genes are TRBV5-1 and TRBJ1-4; the D is unclear. CDR1 is SGHRS, CDR2 YFSETQ, per germline. Trimming removed 4 bases at V and 3 bases at J, with 16 bases between. CDR3 length: 16 amino acids. DNA for the CDR3: TGCGCCAGCAGCGTGTCGCCCGTATCCTCTAATGAAAAACTGTTTTTT. Its protein product is CASSVSPVSSNEKLFF.